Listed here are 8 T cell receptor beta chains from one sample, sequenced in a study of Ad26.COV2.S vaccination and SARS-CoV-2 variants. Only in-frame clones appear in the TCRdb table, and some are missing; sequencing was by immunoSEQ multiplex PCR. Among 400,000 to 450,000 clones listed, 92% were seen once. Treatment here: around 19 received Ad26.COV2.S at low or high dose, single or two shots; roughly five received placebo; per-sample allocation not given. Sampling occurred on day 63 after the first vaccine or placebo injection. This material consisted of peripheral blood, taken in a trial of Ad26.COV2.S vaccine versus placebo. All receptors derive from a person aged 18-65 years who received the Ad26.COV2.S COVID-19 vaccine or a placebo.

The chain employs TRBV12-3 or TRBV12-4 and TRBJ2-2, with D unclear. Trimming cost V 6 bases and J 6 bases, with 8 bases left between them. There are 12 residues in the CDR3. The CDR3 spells CASSWGSGELFF. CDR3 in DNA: TGTGCCAGCAGCTGGGGATCCGGGGAGCTGTTTTTT.

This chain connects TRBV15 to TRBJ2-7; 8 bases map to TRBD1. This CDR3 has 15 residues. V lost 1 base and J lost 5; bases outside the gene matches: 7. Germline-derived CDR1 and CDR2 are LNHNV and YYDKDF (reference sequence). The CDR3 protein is CATSRADRGRNEQYF. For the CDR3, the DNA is TGTGCCACCAGCAGAGCAGACAGGGGTAGGAACGAGCAGTACTTC.

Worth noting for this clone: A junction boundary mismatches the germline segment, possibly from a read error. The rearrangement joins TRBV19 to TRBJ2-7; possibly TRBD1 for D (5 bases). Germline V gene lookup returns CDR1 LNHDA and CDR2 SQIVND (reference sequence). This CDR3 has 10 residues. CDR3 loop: CARSRTEQYF. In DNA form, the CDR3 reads TGTGCCAGGAGTAGGACAGAGCAGTACTTC. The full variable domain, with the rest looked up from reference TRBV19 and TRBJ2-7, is DGGITQSPKYLFRKEGQNVTLSCEQNLNHDAMYWYRQDPGQGLRLIYYSQIVNDFQKGDIAEGYSVSREKKESFPLTVTSAQKNPTAFYLCARSRTEQYFGPGTRLTVT.

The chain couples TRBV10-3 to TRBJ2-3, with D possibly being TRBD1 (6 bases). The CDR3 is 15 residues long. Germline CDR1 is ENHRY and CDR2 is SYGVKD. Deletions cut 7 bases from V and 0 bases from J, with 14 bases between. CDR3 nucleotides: TGTGCCATCAAACGTTCCGGACAGAGCACAGATACGCAGTATTTT. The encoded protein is CAIKRSGQSTDTQYF.

The CDR3 region is CASSYRRDYEQYF. In nucleotides, the CDR3 is TGTGCCAGCAGTTATCGACGGGACTACGAGCAGTACTTC. This chain links TRBV2 with TRBJ2-7; D perhaps matches TRBD2 (5 bases). The CDR3 has 13 residues. Per germline, CDR1 SNHLY and CDR2 FYNNEI. V dropped 5 bases and J dropped 3 bases, with 11 bases sitting between them.

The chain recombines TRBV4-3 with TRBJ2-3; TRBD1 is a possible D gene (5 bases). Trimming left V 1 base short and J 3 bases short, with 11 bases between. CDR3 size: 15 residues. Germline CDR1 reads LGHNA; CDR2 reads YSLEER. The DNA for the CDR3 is TGCGCCAGCAGCCAAGGCAGGGATTCTACAGATACGCAGTATTTT. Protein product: CASSQGRDSTDTQYF.

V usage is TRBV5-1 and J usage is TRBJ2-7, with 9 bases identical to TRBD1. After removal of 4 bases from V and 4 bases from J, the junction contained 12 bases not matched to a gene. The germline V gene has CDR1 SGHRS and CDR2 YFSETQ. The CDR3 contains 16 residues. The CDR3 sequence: CASSRDREVRGYEQYF. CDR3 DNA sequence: TGCGCCAGCAGCCGGGACAGGGAGGTCCGCGGTTACGAGCAGTACTTC.

For the CDR3, the DNA is TGTGCCACCTCGGCTGGCTATGGCTACACCTTC. Amino acids: CATSAGYGYTF. The V gene is TRBV24-1, the J gene TRBJ1-2, with no clear D. Trimming took off 9 bases at V and 4 bases at J, with 8 bases between the two ends. In germline, CDR1 is KGHDR, CDR2 SFDVKD. This CDR3 contains 11 residues.